The 25 T cell receptor beta chains below all came from one sample that was sequenced in a study of T cells in Graves' hyperthyroidism and ophthalmopathy. The source material, RNA transcripts, was used to amplify TCR beta CDR3 regions. In the first-round RT-PCR of the TCR CDR3, the HTBI primer set was used. MiXCR, applied by TCRdb to the multiplex PCR reads, yields one record per CDR3 protein. The sample consists of 350,000 to 450,000 distinct CDR3 sequences, around an eighth of them appearing once. The specimen was blood. These receptors all stem from a man between 50 and 59 years old with Graves' ophthalmopathy.

This clonotype was detected many times. The chain is built from TRBV2 and TRBJ2-3; maybe TRBD1 (6 bases). From germline, CDR1 is SNHLY and CDR2 FYNNEI. This CDR3 has 14 amino acids. V was trimmed by 2 bases and J by 4 bases, leaving 10 bases between them. The DNA of the CDR3 is TGTGCCAGCAGTGAACAGGGGTTCTCAGATACGCAGTATTTT. Translation gives CASSEQGFSDTQYF.

This clonotype was recorded at least ten times. This chain joins TRBV30 and TRBJ2-5; D perhaps matches TRBD1 (5 bases). Looked up from germline, CDR1 is GTSNPN and CDR2 is SVGIG (reference sequence). The V and J ends lost 4 bases and 5 bases respectively, with 17 bases between them. The CDR3 loop spans 14 amino acids. In DNA form, the CDR3 reads TGTGCCTGGAACCCGGACACCCTAGGGGAGACCCAGTACTTC. Its translation is CAWNPDTLGETQYF.

The chain couples TRBV27 to TRBJ2-5; TRBD1 matches at 9 bases. The CDR3 totals 15 residues. Losses at the gene ends were 4 bases for V and 7 bases for J; bases not matched to a gene: 10. CDR1 and CDR2 (germline): MNHEY, SMNVEV (reference sequence). The CDR3: CASSSVTGGSGTQYF. In nucleotides, the CDR3 is TGTGCCAGCAGTTCCGTTACAGGGGGCTCAGGGACCCAGTACTTC.

The rearrangement joins TRBV7-9 to TRBJ2-2; D not resolved. Trimming left V 1 base short and J 3 bases short, with 9 bases between. Germline CDR1 is SEHNR and CDR2 is FQNEAQ (reference sequence). The CDR3 has 15 residues. CDR3 region: CASSLGLLDTGELFF. The CDR3 DNA sequence: TGTGCCAGCAGCTTAGGACTCTTGGACACCGGGGAGCTGTTTTTT.

The rearrangement uses TRBV30 and TRBJ2-7, with TRBD1 matching over 10 bases. Per germline, CDR1 GTSNPN and CDR2 SVGIG (reference sequence). This CDR3 is built from 15 residues. V was pared by 3 bases and J by 4 bases, with 9 bases of the junction left unmatched. The CDR3 DNA is TGTGCCTGGAGCCGGGACAGGGGTATCCCTTACGAGCAGTACTTC. Residues: CAWSRDRGIPYEQYF.

There are many counts of this clonotype. V gene TRBV27 combines with J gene TRBJ2-7; D may be TRBD1 (6 bases). The CDR3 totals 14 residues. Germline V CDR1 and CDR2: MNHEY, SMNVEV (reference sequence). Between the trimmed V and J ends, which lost 3 bases and 5 bases, there was a span of 14 bases. This CDR3 reads CASSFVGRGHEQYF. In DNA form, the CDR3 reads TGTGCCAGCAGTTTTGTTGGCAGGGGCCACGAGCAGTACTTC.

This clonotype has at least ten counts. The J gene is TRBJ2-7, the V gene TRBV5-1; TRBD2 matches at 8 bases. The CDR3 consists of 15 residues. The germline CDR1 and CDR2 sequences are SGHRS and YFSETQ. Trimming cost V 0 bases and J 3 bases; bases outside gene matches: 5. Written as DNA, the CDR3 is TGCGCCAGCAGCTTGGTCCCGGGAGGGGACTACGAGCAGTACTTC. Translation gives CASSLVPGGDYEQYF.

This clonotype was detected only a few times. One junction end does not reproduce the germline sequence, and a read error may be involved. The chain couples TRBV6-2 or TRBV6-3 to TRBJ1-1, with 9 positions matching TRBD1. The CDR3 sequence is 16 residues long. In germline, CDR1 is MNHEY, CDR2 SVGEGT. As DNA, the CDR3 is TGTGCCAGCGGTTACCGGACCGGGACAGGGCTCACTGAAGCTTTCTTT. This codes for CASGYRTGTGLTEAFF.

The rearrangement uses TRBV6-1 and TRBJ2-1; TRBD2 matches at 7 bases. Trimming removed 1 base from V and 2 bases from J; junction bases left unmatched: 5. Per germline, CDR1 MNHNS and CDR2 SASEGT. The CDR3 runs to 16 residues. The CDR3 DNA follows: TGTGCCAGCAGTGAAGATTTCGCGGGAGCCTACAATGAGCAGTTCTTC. Residues: CASSEDFAGAYNEQFF.

In this sample, this clonotype turned up many times. This sequence joins TRBV6-5 and TRBJ1-1, with D perhaps matching TRBD1 (5 bases). The CDR3 is 15 residues long. V was cut by 7 bases and J by 0 bases, with 15 bases left in between. Per germline, CDR1 MNHEY and CDR2 SVGAGI. The chain's CDR3 is CASTKARGMNTEAFF. CDR3 nucleotides: TGTGCCAGCACAAAAGCGAGGGGAATGAACACTGAAGCTTTCTTT.

The table lists this clonotype with a few counts. V gene TRBV18 combines with J gene TRBJ1-5; D gene ambiguous. The V gene's germline CDR1 is KGHSH and CDR2 LQKENI. The CDR3 is made up of 12 amino acids. V lost 6 bases and J lost 4, with 7 bases in between. The CDR3 sequence: CASSPANQPQHF. In DNA form, the CDR3 reads TGTGCCAGCTCCCCTGCAAATCAGCCCCAGCATTTT.

This clonotype was picked up a small number of times. A much larger clone lies a single base off, so this may be a read error. The final CDR3 position lacks the conserved phenylalanine or tryptophan, pointing to a likely read error. The J gene is TRBJ1-1, the V gene TRBV10-3, with D possibly TRBD1 on 6 matching bases. The CDR3 has 14 amino acids. Trimming took off 3 bases at V and 1 base at J, with 9 bases between the two ends. Germline CDR1 ENHRY, CDR2 SYGVKD. CDR3 loop: CAISDQGPNTEAFL. CDR3 in DNA: TGTGCCATCAGTGACCAGGGGCCGAACACTGAAGCTTTCCTT.

This clonotype was recorded a few times. The chain couples TRBV20-1 to TRBJ2-3; 7 nucleotides line up with TRBD2. Germline CDR1 DFQATT, CDR2 SNEGSKA (reference sequence). The CDR3 has 15 amino acids. V shed 5 bases, J shed 0 bases, and the junction held 8 bases outside the gene matches. The CDR3 is CSAANLAESTDTQYF. DNA of the CDR3: TGCAGTGCTGCTAATCTAGCGGAGAGCACAGATACGCAGTATTTT.

This clonotype was found a few times. The chain couples TRBV29-1 to TRBJ1-2; 7 bases are a match to TRBD1. CDR1 SQVTM and CDR2 ANQGSEA come from the germline V gene. The trim removed 7 bases at V and 8 bases at J, leaving 10 bases unmatched. This CDR3 contains 12 residues. CDR3 DNA sequence: TGCAGCGCGGACACGGGACAGCACGGCTACACCTTC. This gives the protein CSADTGQHGYTF.

The sample holds a few counts of this clonotype. The rearrangement uses TRBV12-5 and TRBJ2-7; 7 nucleotides line up with TRBD1. Looked up from germline, CDR1 is LGHNT and CDR2 is FRNRAP. Germline trimming cut 1 base from V and 6 bases from J; bases unmatched to any gene: 9. The CDR3 is made up of 15 amino acids. Here the CDR3 reads CASGLGGQIAGEQYF. The CDR3 region has the DNA TGTGCTAGTGGTTTGGGGGGACAGATCGCCGGCGAGCAGTACTTC.

This clonotype was seen repeatedly, ten times or more. The chain links TRBV7-9 to TRBJ2-1; D is unclear. Trimming left V 1 base short and J 0 bases short, with 7 bases between. Germline-derived CDR1 and CDR2 are SEHNR and FQNEAQ (reference sequence). The CDR3 consists of 15 residues. CDR3 sequence reads: CASSLGRRSYNEQFF. The CDR3 DNA is TGTGCCAGCAGCTTAGGGCGCCGCTCCTACAATGAGCAGTTCTTC.

This clonotype appeared a few times. The chain joins TRBV5-1 to TRBJ1-6; 12 bases line up with TRBD1. There are 16 residues in the CDR3. Per the germline V gene, CDR1 is SGHRS and CDR2 is YFSETQ. The V and J ends lost 4 bases and 8 bases, in that order; junction bases with no gene match: 7. CDR3 protein: CASSLGTGGDYSPLHF. The CDR3 DNA reads as TGCGCCAGCAGCCTCGGGACAGGGGGCGACTATTCACCCCTCCACTTT.

This clonotype came up many times. J is TRBJ2-1 and V is TRBV28; 14 bases align to TRBD2. Germline V gene sequence: CDR1 MDHEN, CDR2 SYDVKM. This CDR3 region has 16 residues. J lost 7 bases, V lost 3 bases, and 5 bases had no gene match. CDR3 in amino acids: CASSFATSGRANEQFF. CDR3 sequence (DNA): TGTGCCAGCAGTTTCGCGACTAGCGGGAGGGCGAATGAGCAGTTCTTC.

This clonotype was counted ten times or more. The chain recombines TRBV9 with TRBJ2-3, with TRBD2 matching over 8 bases. The CDR3 has 15 residues. The ends lost 2 bases at V and 1 base at J; junction bases unmatched: 3. CDR1 is SGDLS, CDR2 YYNGEE, per germline. The CDR3 coding sequence is TGTGCCAGCAGCGTGTCAGCGGGAGGCACAGATACGCAGTATTTT. It encodes CASSVSAGGTDTQYF.

The DNA of the CDR3 is TGTGCCAGCAGCATACTAGCGGGAGTAGAACAAGAGACCCAGTACTTC. Residues: CASSILAGVEQETQYF. The J gene is TRBJ2-5, the V gene TRBV11-1, with 11 bases lining up with TRBD2. The J segment lost 2 bases and the V segment lost 5 bases, leaving 7 bases of the junction unmatched. This CDR3 has 16 residues. The germline gives CDR1 SGHAT, CDR2 FQDESV (reference sequence).

This clonotype was found a few times. The gene calls are TRBV3-1 and TRBJ2-6, with TRBD1 matching 7 bases. The CDR3 consists of 20 residues. V was pared by 5 bases and J by 0 bases, with 16 bases of the junction left unmatched. The V gene's germline CDR1 is LGHDT and CDR2 YNNKEL (reference sequence). This CDR3 reads CASSGRRQGTESSGANVLTF. Here the CDR3 DNA reads TGTGCCAGCAGCGGACGAAGACAGGGCACCGAATCCTCTGGGGCCAACGTCCTGACTTTC.

This clonotype was seen repeatedly, ten times or more. The chain combines TRBV3-1 with TRBJ2-2; possible D gene TRBD2, 6 bases. In germline, CDR1 is LGHDT, CDR2 YNNKEL (reference sequence). Trimming shortened V by 5 bases and J by 6 bases, and 19 bases separated the two germline ends. The CDR3 loop spans 16 amino acids. The CDR3 DNA sequence: TGTGCCAGCAGCGAATCGACTAGACTCTCTCCCGGGGAGCTGTTTTTT. This codes for CASSESTRLSPGELFF.

This clonotype was observed many times. This chain links TRBV20-1 with TRBJ1-1; D is perhaps TRBD1 (5 bases). V was cut by 3 bases and J by 1 base, with 15 bases left in between. This CDR3 spans 15 amino acids. Per the germline V gene, CDR1 is DFQATT and CDR2 is SNEGSKA (reference sequence). Written as DNA, the CDR3 is TGCAGTGCTAGTGACGCGGGACGGTCGAACACTGAAGCTTTCTTT. Protein: CSASDAGRSNTEAFF.

This clonotype was found many times. The chain has TRBV6-2 or TRBV6-3 and TRBJ2-3, with TRBD2 as a possible D gene (6 bases). The ends were cut back, 2 bases at V and 0 bases at J, with 12 bases in the middle. CDR3 size: 16 residues. Per germline, CDR1 MNHEY and CDR2 SVGEGT. This chain's CDR3 is CASSYGSGDSTDTQYF. For the CDR3, the DNA is TGTGCCAGCAGTTACGGTAGCGGAGATAGCACAGATACGCAGTATTTT.

This chain connects TRBV6-2 or TRBV6-3 to TRBJ2-5; 8 bases are a match to TRBD2. J lost 5 bases, V lost 0 bases, and 11 bases had no gene match. Germline CDR1 reads MNHEY; CDR2 reads SVGEGT. The CDR3 loop spans 17 amino acids. For the CDR3, the DNA is TGTGCCAGCAGTTACTCTTTCGGGAGGGCCGGTAGTGAGACCCAGTACTTC. Translated, it gives CASSYSFGRAGSETQYF.